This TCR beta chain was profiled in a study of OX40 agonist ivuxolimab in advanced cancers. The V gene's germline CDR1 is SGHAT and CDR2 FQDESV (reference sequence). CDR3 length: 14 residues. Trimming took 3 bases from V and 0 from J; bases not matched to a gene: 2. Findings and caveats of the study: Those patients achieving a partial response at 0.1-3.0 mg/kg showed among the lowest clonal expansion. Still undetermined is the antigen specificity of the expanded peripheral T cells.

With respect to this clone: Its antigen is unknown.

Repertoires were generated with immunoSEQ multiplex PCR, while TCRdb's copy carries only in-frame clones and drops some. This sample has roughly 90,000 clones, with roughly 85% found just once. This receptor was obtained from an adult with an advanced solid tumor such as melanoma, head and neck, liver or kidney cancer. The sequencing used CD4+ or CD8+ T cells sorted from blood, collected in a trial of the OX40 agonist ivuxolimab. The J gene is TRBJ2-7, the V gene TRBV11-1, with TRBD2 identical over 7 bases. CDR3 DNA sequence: TGTGCCAGCAGCTTGACTAGCCTCTCCTACGAGCAGTACTTC. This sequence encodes CASSLTSLSYEQYF.